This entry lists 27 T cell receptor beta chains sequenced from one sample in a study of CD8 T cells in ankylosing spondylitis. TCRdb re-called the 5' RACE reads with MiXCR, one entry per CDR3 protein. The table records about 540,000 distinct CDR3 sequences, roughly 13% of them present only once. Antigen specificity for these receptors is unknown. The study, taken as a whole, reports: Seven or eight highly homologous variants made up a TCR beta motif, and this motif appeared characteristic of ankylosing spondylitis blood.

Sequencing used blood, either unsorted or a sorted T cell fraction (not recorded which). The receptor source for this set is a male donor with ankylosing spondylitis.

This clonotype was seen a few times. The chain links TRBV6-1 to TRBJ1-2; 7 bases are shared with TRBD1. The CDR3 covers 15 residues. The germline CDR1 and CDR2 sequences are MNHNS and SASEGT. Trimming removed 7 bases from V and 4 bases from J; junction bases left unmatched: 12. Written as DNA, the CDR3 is TGTGCCAGCACCAAAACCCGAGACAGGGCCTATGGCTACACCTTC. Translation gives CASTKTRDRAYGYTF.

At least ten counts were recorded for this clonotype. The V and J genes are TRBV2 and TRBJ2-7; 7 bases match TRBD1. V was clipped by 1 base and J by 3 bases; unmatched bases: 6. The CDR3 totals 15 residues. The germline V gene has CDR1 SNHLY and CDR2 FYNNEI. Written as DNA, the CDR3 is TGTGCCAGCAGTGAAGGTCCAGGGGGTTACTACGAGCAGTACTTC. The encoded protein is CASSEGPGGYYEQYF.

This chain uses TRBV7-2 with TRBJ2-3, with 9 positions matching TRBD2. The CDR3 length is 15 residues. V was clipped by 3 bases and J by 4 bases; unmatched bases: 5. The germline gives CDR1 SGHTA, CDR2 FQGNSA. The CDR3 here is CASSFRGGRADTQYF. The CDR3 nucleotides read TGTGCCAGCAGCTTTCGGGGCGGGAGGGCAGATACGCAGTATTTT.

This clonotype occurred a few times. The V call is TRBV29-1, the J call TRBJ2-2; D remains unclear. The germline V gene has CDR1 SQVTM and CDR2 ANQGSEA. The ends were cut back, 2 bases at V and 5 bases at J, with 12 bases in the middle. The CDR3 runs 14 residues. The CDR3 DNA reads TGCAGCGTTGAATATTCCGGTTATACCGGGGAGCTGTTTTTT. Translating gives CSVEYSGYTGELFF.

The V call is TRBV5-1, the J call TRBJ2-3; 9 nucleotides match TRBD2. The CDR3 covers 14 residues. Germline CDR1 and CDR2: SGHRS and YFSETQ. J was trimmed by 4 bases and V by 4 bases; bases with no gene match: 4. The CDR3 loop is CASSALAGSDTQYF. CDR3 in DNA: TGCGCCAGCAGCGCCCTAGCGGGATCAGATACGCAGTATTTT. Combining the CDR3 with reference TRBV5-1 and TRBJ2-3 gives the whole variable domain KAGVTQTPRYLIKTRGQQVTLSCSPISGHRSVSWYQQTPGQGLQFLFEYFSETQRNKGNFPGRFSGRQFSNSRSEMNVSTLELGDSALYLCASSALAGSDTQYFGPGTRLTVL.

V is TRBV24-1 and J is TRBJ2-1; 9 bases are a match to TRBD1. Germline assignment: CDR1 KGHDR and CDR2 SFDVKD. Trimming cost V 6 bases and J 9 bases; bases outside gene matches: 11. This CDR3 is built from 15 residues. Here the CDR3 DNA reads TGTGCCACCAGTAACAGGGGGCTAGATTGGAGTGAGCAGTTCTTC. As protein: CATSNRGLDWSEQFF.

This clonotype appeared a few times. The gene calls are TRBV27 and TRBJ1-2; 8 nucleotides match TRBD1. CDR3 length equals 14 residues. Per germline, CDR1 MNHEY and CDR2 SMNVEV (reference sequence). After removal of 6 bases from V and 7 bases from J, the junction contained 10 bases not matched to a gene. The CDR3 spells CASSSDRDFSGYTF. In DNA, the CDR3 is TGTGCCAGCAGCTCGGACAGGGACTTTTCTGGCTACACCTTC.

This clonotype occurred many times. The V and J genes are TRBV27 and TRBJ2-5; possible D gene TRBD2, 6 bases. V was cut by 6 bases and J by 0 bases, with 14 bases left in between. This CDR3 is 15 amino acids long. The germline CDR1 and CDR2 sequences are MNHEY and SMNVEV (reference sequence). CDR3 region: CASRIKGLYQETQYF. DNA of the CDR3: TGTGCCAGCAGAATAAAGGGACTGTACCAAGAGACCCAGTACTTC.

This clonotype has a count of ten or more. CDR3 coding DNA: TGTGCCAGCAGTCACGGATCGGGAACCAAAAACATTCAGTACTTC. Translated, it gives CASSHGSGTKNIQYF. The rearrangement joins TRBV12-3 or TRBV12-4 to TRBJ2-4; D is possibly TRBD2 (5 bases). V shed 5 bases and J shed 2 bases, with 13 bases lying between them. This CDR3 region has 15 residues.

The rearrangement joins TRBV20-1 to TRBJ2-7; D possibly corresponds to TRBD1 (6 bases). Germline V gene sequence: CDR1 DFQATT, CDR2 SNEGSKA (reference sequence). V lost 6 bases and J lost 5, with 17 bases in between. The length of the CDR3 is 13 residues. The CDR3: CSARDTLSDEQYF. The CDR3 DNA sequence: TGCAGTGCCCGGGACACCCTCAGCGACGAGCAGTACTTC.

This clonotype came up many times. The CDR3 coding sequence is TGTGCCAGCAGTACCCAGACTAGCGGGATATTCGGTACGCAGTATTTT. Protein sequence: CASSTQTSGIFGTQYF. V is TRBV12-3 or TRBV12-4 and J is TRBJ2-3; 11 bases agree with TRBD2. After removal of 5 bases from V and 8 bases from J, the junction contained 12 bases not matched to a gene. This CDR3 has 16 residues.

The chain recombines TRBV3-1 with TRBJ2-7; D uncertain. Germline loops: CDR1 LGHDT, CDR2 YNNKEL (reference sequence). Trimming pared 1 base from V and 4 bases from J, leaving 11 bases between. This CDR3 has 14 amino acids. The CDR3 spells CASSQGYSQYEQYF. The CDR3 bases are TGTGCCAGCAGCCAAGGGTATTCTCAGTACGAGCAGTACTTC.

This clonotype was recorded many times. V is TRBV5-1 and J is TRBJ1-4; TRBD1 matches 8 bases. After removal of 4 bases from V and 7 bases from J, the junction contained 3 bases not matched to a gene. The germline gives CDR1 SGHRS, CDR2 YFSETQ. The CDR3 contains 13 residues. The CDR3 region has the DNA TGCGCCAGCAGCCTCGGGACAGGTGAAAAACTGTTTTTT. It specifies CASSLGTGEKLFF.

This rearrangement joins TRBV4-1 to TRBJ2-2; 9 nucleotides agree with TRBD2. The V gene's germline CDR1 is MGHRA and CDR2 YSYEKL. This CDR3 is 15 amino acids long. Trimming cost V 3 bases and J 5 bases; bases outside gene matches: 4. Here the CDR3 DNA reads TGCGCCAGCAGCCACCTTAGCGGGAGTACCGGGGAGCTGTTTTTT. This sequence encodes CASSHLSGSTGELFF.

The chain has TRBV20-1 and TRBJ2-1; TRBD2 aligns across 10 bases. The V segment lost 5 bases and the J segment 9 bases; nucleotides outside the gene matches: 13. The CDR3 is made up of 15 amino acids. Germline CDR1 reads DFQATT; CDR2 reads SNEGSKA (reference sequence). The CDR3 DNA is TGCAGTGCTGGGCGTGCCCTAGCGGGAGAACGTGAGCAGTTCTTC. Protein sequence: CSAGRALAGEREQFF.

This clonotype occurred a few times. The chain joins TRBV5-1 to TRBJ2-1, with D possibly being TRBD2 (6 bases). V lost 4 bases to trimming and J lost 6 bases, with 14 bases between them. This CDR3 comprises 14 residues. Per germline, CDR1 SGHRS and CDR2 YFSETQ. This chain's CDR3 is CASSDPGTSNEQFF. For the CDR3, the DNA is TGCGCCAGCAGCGATCCCGGGACTTCCAATGAGCAGTTCTTC.

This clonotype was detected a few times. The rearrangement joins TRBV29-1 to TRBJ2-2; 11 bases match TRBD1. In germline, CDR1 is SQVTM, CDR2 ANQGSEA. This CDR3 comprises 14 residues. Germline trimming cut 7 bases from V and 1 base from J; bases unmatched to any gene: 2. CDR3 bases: TGCAGCGGGGACAGGGGGGGGAACACCGGGGAGCTGTTTTTT. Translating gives CSGDRGGNTGELFF.

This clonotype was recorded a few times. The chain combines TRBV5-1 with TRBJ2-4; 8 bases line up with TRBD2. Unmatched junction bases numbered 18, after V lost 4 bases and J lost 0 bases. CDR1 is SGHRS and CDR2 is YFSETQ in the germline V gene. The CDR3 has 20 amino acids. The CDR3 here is CASSIRTSPGADRAKNIQYF. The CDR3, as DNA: TGCGCCAGCAGCATCCGGACTAGCCCCGGGGCGGATCGAGCCAAAAACATTCAGTACTTC.

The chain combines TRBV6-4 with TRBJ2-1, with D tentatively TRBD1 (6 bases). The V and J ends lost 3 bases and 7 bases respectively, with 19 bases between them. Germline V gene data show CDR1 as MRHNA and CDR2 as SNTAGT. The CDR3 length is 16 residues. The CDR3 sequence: CASSEKGRGQLNEQFF. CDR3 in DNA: TGTGCCAGCAGTGAGAAAGGGCGCGGACAGCTTAATGAGCAGTTCTTC.

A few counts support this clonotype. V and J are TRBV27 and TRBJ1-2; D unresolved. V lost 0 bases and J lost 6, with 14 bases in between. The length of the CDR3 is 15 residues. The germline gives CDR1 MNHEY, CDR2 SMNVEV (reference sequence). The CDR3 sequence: CASSLSAVDRHGYTF. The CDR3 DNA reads TGTGCCAGCAGTTTATCGGCCGTGGATAGGCATGGCTACACCTTC.

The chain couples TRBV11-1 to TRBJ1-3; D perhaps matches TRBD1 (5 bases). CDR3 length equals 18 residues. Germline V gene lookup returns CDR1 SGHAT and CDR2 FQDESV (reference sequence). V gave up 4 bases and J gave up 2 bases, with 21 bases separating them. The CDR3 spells CASSSDAQVWGTGNTIYF. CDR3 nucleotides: TGTGCCAGCAGCTCGGACGCCCAGGTTTGGGGGACTGGAAACACCATATATTTT.

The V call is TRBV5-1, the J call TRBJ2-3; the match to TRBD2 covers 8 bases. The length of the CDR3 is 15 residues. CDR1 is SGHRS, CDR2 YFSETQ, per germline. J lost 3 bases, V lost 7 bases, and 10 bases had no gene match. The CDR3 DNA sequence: TGCGCCAGCTCATTTTCGGGAGGGCCGACAGATACGCAGTATTTT. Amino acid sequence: CASSFSGGPTDTQYF.

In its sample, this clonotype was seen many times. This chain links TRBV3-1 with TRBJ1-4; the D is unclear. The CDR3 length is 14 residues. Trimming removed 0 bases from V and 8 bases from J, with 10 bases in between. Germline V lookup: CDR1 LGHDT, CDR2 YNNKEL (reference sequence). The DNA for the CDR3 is TGTGCCAGCAGCCAAGATCTGGGAGGCGAAAAACTGTTTTTT. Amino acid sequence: CASSQDLGGEKLFF.

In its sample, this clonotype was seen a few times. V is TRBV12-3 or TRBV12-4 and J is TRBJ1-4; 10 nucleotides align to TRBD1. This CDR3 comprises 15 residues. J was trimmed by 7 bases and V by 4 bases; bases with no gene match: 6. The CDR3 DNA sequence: TGTGCCAGCAGTTCCACGGGACAGGGGACTGAAAAACTGTTTTTT. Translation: CASSSTGQGTEKLFF.

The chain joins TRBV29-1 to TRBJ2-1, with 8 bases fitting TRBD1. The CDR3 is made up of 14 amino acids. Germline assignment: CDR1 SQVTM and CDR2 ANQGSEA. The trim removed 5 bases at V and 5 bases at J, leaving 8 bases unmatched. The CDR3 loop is CSVRQGARNNEQFF. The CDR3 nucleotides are TGCAGCGTTAGGCAGGGGGCGCGGAACAATGAGCAGTTCTTC.

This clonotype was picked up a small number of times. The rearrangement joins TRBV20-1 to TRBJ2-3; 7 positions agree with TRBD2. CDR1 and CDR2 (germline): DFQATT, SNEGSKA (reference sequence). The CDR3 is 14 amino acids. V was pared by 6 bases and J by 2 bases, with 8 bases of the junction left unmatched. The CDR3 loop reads CSAPRRGYTDTQYF. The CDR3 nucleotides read TGCAGTGCCCCACGGCGGGGGTACACAGATACGCAGTATTTT.

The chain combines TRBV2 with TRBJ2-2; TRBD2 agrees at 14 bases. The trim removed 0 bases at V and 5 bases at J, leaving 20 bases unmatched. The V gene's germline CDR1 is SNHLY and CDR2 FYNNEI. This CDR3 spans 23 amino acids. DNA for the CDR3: TGTGCCAGCAGTGAAGCTTTGCGACTAGCGGGAGGGCCAGTAAGAGTGGCGACCGGGGAGCTGTTTTTT. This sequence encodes CASSEALRLAGGPVRVATGELFF. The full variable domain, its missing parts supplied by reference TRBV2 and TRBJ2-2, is EPEVTQTPSHQVTQMGQEVILRCVPISNHLYFYWYRQILGQKVEFLVSFYNNEISEKSEIFDDQFSVERPDGSNFTLKIRSTKLEDSAMYFCASSEALRLAGGPVRVATGELFFGEGSRLTVL.